The clone carrying this TCR beta chain was picked up many times. Antigen specificity is unknown. Clinical symptoms, serum thyroxine, TRAb, thyroid ultrasound and orbital computed tomography established diagnosis. These data come from a study of T cells in Graves' hyperthyroidism and ophthalmopathy. The CDR3 spans 15 residues. Between the trimmed V and J ends, which lost 0 bases and 3 bases, there was a span of 11 bases. Germline CDR1 is SGDLS and CDR2 is YYNGEE. RNA transcripts provided the source from which TCR beta CDR3 regions were amplified. Carried out on the TCR CDR3, a first-round RT-PCR used the HTBI primer set. TCRdb independently ran MiXCR on the multiplex PCR reads; one entry per CDR3 protein. This table holds 450,000 to 700,000 distinct CDR3 sequences, about 43% found once. Points from the study as a whole: Model output signaled ophthalmopathy a median roughly 6.5 months ahead of onset. Blood shared most expanded thyroid clonotypes above 0.001.

The specimen was peripheral blood or thyroid tissue (not recorded which). This TCR was recovered from an adult woman with Graves' disease, either hyperthyroidism or ophthalmopathy (not recorded which). The chain employs TRBV9 and TRBJ2-3; D unclear. CDR3 residues: CASSVDVDGTDTQYF. The CDR3 nucleotides read TGTGCCAGCAGCGTAGACGTCGACGGGACAGATACGCAGTATTTT.